The 4 T cell receptor beta chains below all came from one sample that was sequenced in a study of blood T cell repertoires in COVID-19. Sequencing used immunoSEQ multiplex PCR; TCRdb keeps in-frame clones, though not all of them. The table includes about 100,000 clones, around 87% detected once. Sequenced material: peripheral blood. The source is a woman in her 30s with acute or convalescent COVID-19.

V usage is TRBV3-1 (or the pseudogene TRBV3-2) and J usage is TRBJ1-1; 10 nucleotides align to TRBD1. Germline CDR1 reads LGHDT; CDR2 reads YNNKEL (reference sequence). The CDR3 runs to 14 residues. J was trimmed by 3 bases and V by 8 bases; bases with no gene match: 6. Here the CDR3 reads CASPAGTGDTEAFF. The CDR3 DNA follows: TGTGCCAGCCCGGCCGGGACAGGGGACACTGAAGCTTTCTTT.

The chain has TRBV5-6 and TRBJ1-1; no reliable D call. V shed 0 bases and J shed 5 bases, with 14 bases lying between them. Germline V CDR1 and CDR2: SGHDT, YYEEEE. The CDR3 has 15 amino acids. The chain's CDR3 is CASSLEGGVTTEAFF. In nucleotides, the CDR3 is TGTGCCAGCAGCTTGGAAGGAGGAGTCACGACTGAAGCTTTCTTT.

The chain is built from TRBV7-9 and TRBJ1-6, with D perhaps matching TRBD1 (5 bases). The germline V gene has CDR1 SEHNR and CDR2 FQNEAQ (reference sequence). The CDR3 has 16 amino acids. The V and J ends lost 5 bases and 6 bases respectively, with 17 bases between them. This CDR3 reads CASSPAGGGANSPLHF. CDR3 DNA sequence: TGTGCCAGCAGCCCCGCGGGGGGTGGGGCTAATTCACCCCTCCACTTT.

The chain is built from TRBV21-1 and TRBJ1-5. TRBV21-1 is termed a pseudogene. The CDR3 covers 22 residues. DNA for the CDR3: TGTGCCAGCAGCAGTGAGAACGATACTGAGGAGGGGCCGAAACATAGCAATCAGCCCCAGCATTTT. It translates to CASSSENDTEEGPKHSNQPQHF.